The 5 T cell receptor beta chains in this list originate from one sample, sequenced in a study of T-cell reconstitution after alpha-beta-depleted transplantation in children. It was with unique molecular identifiers that the TCRbeta library was prepared. MiXCR, run by TCRdb on the PCR reads, gives a single entry per CDR3 protein. The table records a few hundred thousand distinct CDR3 sequences, approximately 9.8% of them present only once. This specimen consisted of PBMCs from the stem cell graft donor, obtained from the stem cell graft. The receptors stem from a human donor who donated a stem cell graft to a child with SCID.

This clonotype was seen repeatedly, ten times or more. The chain recombines TRBV5-5 with TRBJ2-5; D is uncertain. Germline V gives CDR1 SGHKS, CDR2 YYEKEE (reference sequence). The CDR3 contains 13 residues. The V gene lost 2 bases and the J gene lost 0 bases, with 5 bases spanning the gap. The CDR3: CASSFPNQETQYF. DNA for the CDR3: TGTGCCAGCAGCTTCCCTAACCAAGAGACCCAGTACTTC.

Comments on this clonotype: A much more abundant neighbour one base away suggests this may be a read error. The chain joins TRBV7-9 to TRBJ2-3; possible D gene TRBD1, 5 bases. The CDR3 spans 15 residues. Germline V gene data show CDR1 as SEHNR and CDR2 as FQNEAQ (reference sequence). CDR3 amino acids: CASSLGNLQGDMQYF. For the CDR3, the DNA is TGTGCCAGCAGCTTAGGAAACCTCCAAGGGGATATGCAGTATTTT.

This clonotype was detected many times. The V and J genes are TRBV12-3 or TRBV12-4 and TRBJ2-1; D unresolved. This CDR3 has 15 residues. Deletions cut 3 bases from V and 4 bases from J, with 13 bases between. The CDR3 loop is CASSFPMDGYNEQFF. The DNA for the CDR3 is TGTGCCAGCAGTTTCCCCATGGACGGTTACAATGAGCAGTTCTTC.

In its sample, this clonotype was seen many times. The chain joins TRBV12-3 or TRBV12-4 to TRBJ1-2; D ambiguous. Trimming cost V 5 bases and J 7 bases, with 8 bases left between them. CDR3 length: 11 residues. The CDR3 nucleotides read TGTGCCAGCAGTGAGATAGGTGGCTACACCTTC. Residues: CASSEIGGYTF.

In this sample, this clonotype turned up many times. V is TRBV7-9 and J is TRBJ2-3; D is unresolved. Trimming stripped 5 bases from V and 2 bases from J, with 8 bases between. The CDR3 contains 13 residues. Germline V gene data show CDR1 as SEHNR and CDR2 as FQNEAQ (reference sequence). Here the CDR3 reads CASSPKPTDTQYF. CDR3 bases: TGTGCCAGCAGCCCGAAGCCCACAGATACGCAGTATTTT.